One TCR beta chain is described in this entry. V was clipped by 7 bases and J by 0 bases, with 18 bases between them. The CDR3 loop spans 16 amino acids. Germline assignment: CDR1 LNHDA and CDR2 SQIVND (reference sequence). As originally analysed: Using reference gene primer amplification, nucleated cell counts were estimated. Generated by immunoSEQ multiplex PCR, the TCRdb table keeps only in-frame clones and is missing some. Clone size and the V and J calls come from that table; the DNA yielded D and trimming. The table lists 40,000 or so clones, more than 75% of them singletons. This specimen comes from a study of blood T cell repertoires in COVID-19.

The sequence came from a woman in her 70s in a cohort sampled during active COVID-19. The chain joins TRBV19 to TRBJ1-1; perhaps TRBD1 as D (5 bases). The sequenced sample consisted of peripheral blood. In DNA form, the CDR3 reads TGTGCCAGTATCAGGGTGTTCGGAACGGTGAACACTGAAGCTTTCTTT. This encodes CASIRVFGTVNTEAFF.